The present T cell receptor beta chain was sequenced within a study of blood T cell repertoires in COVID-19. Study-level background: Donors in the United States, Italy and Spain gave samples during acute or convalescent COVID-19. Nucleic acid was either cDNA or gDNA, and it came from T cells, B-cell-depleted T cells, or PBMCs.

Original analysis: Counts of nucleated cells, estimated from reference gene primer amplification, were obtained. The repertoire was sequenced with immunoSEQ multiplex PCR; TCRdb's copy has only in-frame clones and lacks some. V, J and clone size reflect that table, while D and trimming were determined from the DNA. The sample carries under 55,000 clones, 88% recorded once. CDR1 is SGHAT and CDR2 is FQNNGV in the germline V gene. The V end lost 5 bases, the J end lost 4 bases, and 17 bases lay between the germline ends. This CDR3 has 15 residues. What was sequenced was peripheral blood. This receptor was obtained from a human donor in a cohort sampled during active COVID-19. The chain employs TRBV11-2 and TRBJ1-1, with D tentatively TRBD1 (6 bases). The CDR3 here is CASSLADRGGTEAFF. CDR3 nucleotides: TGTGCCAGCAGCCTCGCGGACAGAGGAGGCACTGAAGCTTTCTTT.